What follows is one TCR beta chain and its context. Co-plated with some 200,000 CFSE-labeled responder cells were some 200,000 irradiated, violet-dye-labeled stimulator cells. Clones were read by immunoSEQ multiplex PCR, and TCRdb kept only the in-frame ones, dropping some. Of a few thousand clones listed, approximately 30% are singletons. This sample is drawn from a study of graft-versus-host responses after intestinal transplantation. Notes on the study in general: Peak circulating GvH clone levels were associated with early post-transplant HvG declines.

The source material was alloreactive CD8+ T cells from a mixed lymphocyte reaction culture, sampled before intestinal transplant. The sample's subset: CFSE-low proliferating T cells sorted from roughly 6-day pre-transplant mixed lymphocyte reaction (GvH or HvG direction). The clonotype originates from a human patient who received an intestinal transplant.

CDR3 sequence reads: CASSGDRGFETQYF. The CDR3 DNA sequence: TGTGCCAGCAGCGGGGACAGGGGGTTTGAGACCCAGTACTTC. This chain uses TRBV7-9 with TRBJ2-5, with 11 bases lining up with TRBD1. CDR1 and CDR2 from the germline V gene are SEHNR and FQNEAQ (reference sequence). V was pared by 5 bases and J by 5 bases, with 4 bases of the junction left unmatched. There are 14 residues in the CDR3.